Sequencing of this T cell receptor beta chain was carried out in a study of T cell repertoires in cytomegalovirus infection. Study-level information: In the study, CMV epitopes included recently identified HLA-C-restricted and well-studied HLA-B-restricted ones. CMV infection together with matching HLA type was indicated by public TCR beta signatures. Notes on the study in general: Carriage of CMV together with the relevant HLA was identifiable through cumulative public TCR beta family frequency. Ex vivo, HLA-C-restricted CMV-specific TCR beta clonotypes prevailed over the rest of the response.

With regard to this clonotype: Antigen specificity is unknown.

The length of the CDR3 is 15 residues. The germline V gene has CDR1 LGHNA and CDR2 YSLEER. After removal of 4 bases from V and 4 bases from J, the junction contained 7 bases not matched to a gene. Via MiXCR, TCRdb re-called the reads, giving one row per CDR3 protein. Counted here are about 470,000 distinct CDR3 sequences, more than 40% occurring once; the ten biggest clones make up 40% to 50%. V gene TRBV4-3 combines with J gene TRBJ2-5, with 9 bases matching TRBD2. The sequencing used cultured PBMCs, collected from culture after CMV antigen stimulation. The sequence came from a human donor in good health (CMV status not recorded). Some clones in this sample may be carry-over from other donors' samples. The CDR3 DNA sequence: TGCGCCAGCAGCCTTAGCGGGAGAGGTGGAGAGACCCAGTACTTC. This gives the protein CASSLSGRGGETQYF.